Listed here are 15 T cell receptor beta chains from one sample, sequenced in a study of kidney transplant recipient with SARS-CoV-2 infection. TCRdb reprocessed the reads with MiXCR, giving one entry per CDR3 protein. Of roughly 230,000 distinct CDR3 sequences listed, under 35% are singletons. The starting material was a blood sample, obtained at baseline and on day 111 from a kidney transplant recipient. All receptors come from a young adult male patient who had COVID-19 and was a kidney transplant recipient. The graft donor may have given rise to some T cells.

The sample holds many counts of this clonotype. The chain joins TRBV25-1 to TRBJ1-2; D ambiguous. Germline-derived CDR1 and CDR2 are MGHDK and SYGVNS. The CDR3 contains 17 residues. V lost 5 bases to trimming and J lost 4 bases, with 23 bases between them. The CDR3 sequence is CASSKFVELGKTYGYTF. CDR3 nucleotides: TGTGCCAGCAGTAAATTTGTAGAACTGGGAAAGACCTATGGCTACACCTTC.

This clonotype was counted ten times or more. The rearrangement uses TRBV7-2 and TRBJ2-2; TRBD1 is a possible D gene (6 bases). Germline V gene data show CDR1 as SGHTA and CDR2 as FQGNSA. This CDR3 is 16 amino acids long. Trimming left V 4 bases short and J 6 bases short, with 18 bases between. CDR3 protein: CASSSNIYREAGELFF. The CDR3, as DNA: TGTGCCAGCAGCTCTAATATTTACAGGGAAGCCGGGGAGCTGTTTTTT.

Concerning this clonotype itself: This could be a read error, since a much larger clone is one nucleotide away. Here the CDR3 reads CSAVGDSDYKQYF. CDR3 coding DNA: TGCAGTGCGGTAGGGGACAGCGACTACAAGCAGTACTTC. This chain uses TRBV20-1 with TRBJ2-7; TRBD1 agrees at 7 bases. Germline V gene sequence: CDR1 DFQATT, CDR2 SNEGSKA (reference sequence). The CDR3 length is 13 residues.

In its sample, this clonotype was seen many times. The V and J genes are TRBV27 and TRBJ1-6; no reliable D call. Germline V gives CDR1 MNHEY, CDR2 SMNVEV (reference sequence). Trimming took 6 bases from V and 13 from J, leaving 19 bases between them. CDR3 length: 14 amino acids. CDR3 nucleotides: TGTGCCAGCAGGCCCCTAGGAATAATTCTCCCCCTCCACTTT. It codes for CASRPLGIILPLHF.

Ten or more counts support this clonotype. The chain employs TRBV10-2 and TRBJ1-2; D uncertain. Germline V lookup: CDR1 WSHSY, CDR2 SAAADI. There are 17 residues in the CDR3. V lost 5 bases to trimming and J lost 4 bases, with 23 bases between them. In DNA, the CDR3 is TGCGCCAGCAGTTGCGTTTGCACTTCTAGAAAGACCTATGGCTACACCTTC. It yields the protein CASSCVCTSRKTYGYTF.

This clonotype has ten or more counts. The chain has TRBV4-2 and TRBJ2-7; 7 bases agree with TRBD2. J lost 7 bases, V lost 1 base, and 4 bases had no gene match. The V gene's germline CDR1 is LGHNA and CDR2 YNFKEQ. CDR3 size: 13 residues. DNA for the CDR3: TGTGCCAGCAGCCAAGTAGGCGGGGGAGAGCAGTACTTC. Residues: CASSQVGGGEQYF.

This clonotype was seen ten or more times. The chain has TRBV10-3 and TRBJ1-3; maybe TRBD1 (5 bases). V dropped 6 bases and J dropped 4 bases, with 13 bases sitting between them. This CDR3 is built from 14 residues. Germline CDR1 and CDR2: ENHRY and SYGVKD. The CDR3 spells CAIREDTRGNTIYF. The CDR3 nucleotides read TGTGCCATCAGGGAGGACACAAGAGGAAACACCATATATTTT.

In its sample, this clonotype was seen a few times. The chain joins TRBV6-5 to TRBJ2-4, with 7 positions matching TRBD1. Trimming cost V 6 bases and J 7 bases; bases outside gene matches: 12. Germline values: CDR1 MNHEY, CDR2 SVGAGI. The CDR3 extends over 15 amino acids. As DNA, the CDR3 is TGTGCCAGCAGCCAACCCCGACAGGGTTGGAACATTCAGTACTTC. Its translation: CASSQPRQGWNIQYF.

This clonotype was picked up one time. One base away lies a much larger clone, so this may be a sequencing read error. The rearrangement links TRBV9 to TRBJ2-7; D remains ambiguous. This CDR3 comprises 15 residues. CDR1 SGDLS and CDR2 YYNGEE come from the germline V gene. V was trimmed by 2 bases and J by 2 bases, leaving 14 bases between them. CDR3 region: CASSVETEPTYEQYF. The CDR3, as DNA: TGTGCCAGCAGCGTCGAAACAGAGCCTACCTACGAGCAGTACTTC.

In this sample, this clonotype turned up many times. CDR3 DNA: TGCAGTGCTAGAGGTAAGGGGTCAGGGTACGGCGAGCAGTACGTC. It codes for CSARGKGSGYGEQYV. J is TRBJ2-7 and V is TRBV20-1; perhaps TRBD1 as D (5 bases). Between the trimmed V and J ends, which lost 1 base and 6 bases, there was a span of 19 bases. This CDR3 region has 15 residues. The germline V gene encodes CDR1 DFQATT and CDR2 SNEGSKA (reference sequence).

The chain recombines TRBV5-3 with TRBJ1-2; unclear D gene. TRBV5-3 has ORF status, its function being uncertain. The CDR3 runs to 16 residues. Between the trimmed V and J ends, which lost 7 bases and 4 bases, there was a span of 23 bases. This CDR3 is CARERIVVRKTYGYTF. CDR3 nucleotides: TGTGCCAGAGAGCGGATAGTGGTGAGAAAGACCTATGGCTACACCTTC.

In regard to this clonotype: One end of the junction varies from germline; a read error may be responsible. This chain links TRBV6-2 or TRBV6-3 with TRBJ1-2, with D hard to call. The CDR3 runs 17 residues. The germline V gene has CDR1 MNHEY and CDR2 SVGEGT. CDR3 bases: TGTGCCGGCAGTGAGAGCAACTGCATCGGAAAGACCTATGGCTACACCTTC. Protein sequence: CAGSESNCIGKTYGYTF.

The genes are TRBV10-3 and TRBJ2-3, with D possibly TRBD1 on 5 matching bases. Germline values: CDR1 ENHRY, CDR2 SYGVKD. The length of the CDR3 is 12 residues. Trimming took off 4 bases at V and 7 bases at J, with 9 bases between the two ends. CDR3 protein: CAISGGHYTQYF. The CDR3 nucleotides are TGTGCCATCAGTGGAGGACATTATACGCAGTATTTT.

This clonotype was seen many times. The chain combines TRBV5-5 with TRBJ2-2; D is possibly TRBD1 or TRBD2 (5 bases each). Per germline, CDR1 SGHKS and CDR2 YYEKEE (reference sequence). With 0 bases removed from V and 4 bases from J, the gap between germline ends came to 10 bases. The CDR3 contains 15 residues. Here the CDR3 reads CASSLVGGPTGELFF. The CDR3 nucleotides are TGTGCCAGCAGCTTGGTTGGGGGACCCACCGGGGAGCTGTTTTTT.

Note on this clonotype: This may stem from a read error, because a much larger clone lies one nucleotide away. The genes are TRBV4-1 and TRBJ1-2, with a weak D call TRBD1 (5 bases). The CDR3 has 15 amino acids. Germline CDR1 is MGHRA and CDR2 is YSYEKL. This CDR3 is CASNQDPDSNYGYTF. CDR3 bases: TGCGCCAGCAACCAAGACCCAGACAGTAACTATGGCTACACCTTC.